The clone carrying this T cell receptor beta chain was detected only a few times. Antigen: not known. One end of the junction varies from germline; a read error may be responsible. As to time point: late sampling 161 to 241 days after vaccination in a few convalescent patients. Treatment noted: roughly 11-day PBMC culture with coronavirus spike peptide pools or control peptides (ViraFEST assay). Peptide pools at 10 ug/ml and IL-2 at 10 IU/ml were added to cultures of under 2.5 million PBMCs per well. This entry comes from a study of vaccination and CD4 T cells after COVID-19. Study-wide context: Some control cultures received a CEFX pool, which served as the positive control. Others received an HIV-1 Nef pool or no peptide.

The length of the CDR3 is 15 residues. Per the germline V gene, CDR1 is SSHAT and CDR2 is FNYEAQ (reference sequence). The study sequenced cultured CD4+ T cell DNA using the Oncomine TCR Beta short-read assay. TCRdb reprocessed the PCR reads via MiXCR and lists one record per CDR3 protein. The profile covers about 20,000 distinct CDR3 sequences, with about a third appearing a single time and 2.5% to 3% taken by the ten largest. The chain employs TRBV7-7 and TRBJ2-5; 8 nucleotides match TRBD1. This sample comprised CD4+ T cells from blood, cultured in vitro, obtained about 7 months after SARS-CoV-2 vaccination. The sequence was collected from a human donor who had recovered from COVID-19. The CDR3 DNA follows: TGTGCTAGCAGCGTTGACAGGGGTGGGAGAGAGACCCAGTACTTC. Protein: CASSVDRGGRETQYF.